This entry is about one T cell receptor (beta chain). The data originate from a study of OX40 agonist ivuxolimab in advanced cancers. Repertoires were generated with immunoSEQ multiplex PCR, while TCRdb's copy carries only in-frame clones and drops some. The sample carries some 60,000 clones, 86% recorded once. Germline V lookup: CDR1 MNHEY, CDR2 SVGAGI. Trimming pared 4 bases from V and 5 bases from J, leaving 18 bases between. CDR3 length equals 15 residues. V gene TRBV6-5 combines with J gene TRBJ2-7, with a tentative D call TRBD2 (5 bases). This material consisted of CD4+ or CD8+ T cells sorted from blood, taken in a trial of the OX40 agonist ivuxolimab. The sequence was obtained from an adult with an advanced solid tumor such as melanoma, head and neck, liver or kidney cancer. CDR3: CASSFYRGGLHEQYF. Written as DNA, the CDR3 is TGTGCCAGCAGTTTCTACAGAGGCGGACTCCACGAGCAGTACTTC.